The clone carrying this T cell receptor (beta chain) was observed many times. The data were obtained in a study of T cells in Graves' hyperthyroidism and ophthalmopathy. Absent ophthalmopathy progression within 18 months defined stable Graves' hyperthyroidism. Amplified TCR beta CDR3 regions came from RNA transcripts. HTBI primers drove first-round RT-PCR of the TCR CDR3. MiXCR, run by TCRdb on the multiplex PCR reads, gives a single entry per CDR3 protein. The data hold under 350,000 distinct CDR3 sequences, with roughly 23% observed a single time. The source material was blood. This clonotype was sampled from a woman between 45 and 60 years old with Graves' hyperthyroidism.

The CDR3 DNA sequence: TGTGCCAGCAGTGAACAATGGGGGGGCGGAAAGACCCAGTACTTC. This encodes CASSEQWGGGKTQYF. V gene TRBV6-1 combines with J gene TRBJ2-5, with a tentative D call TRBD2 (7 bases). The germline V and J ends were trimmed by 2 bases and 6 bases, with 16 bases remaining between them. In germline, CDR1 is MNHNS, CDR2 SASEGT. This CDR3 has 15 amino acids.